The next 20 T cell receptor beta chains were all read from a single sample in a study of blood T cell repertoires in COVID-19. Sequencing used immunoSEQ multiplex PCR; TCRdb keeps in-frame clones, though not all of them. The data contain fewer than 85,000 clones, roughly 85% of them singletons. The source material was peripheral blood. The source is a human donor in a cohort sampled during active COVID-19.

The chain carries TRBV19 and TRBJ1-4; D ambiguous. This CDR3 contains 14 residues. The germline gives CDR1 LNHDA, CDR2 SQIVND (reference sequence). Trimming took 3 bases from V and 2 from J, leaving 7 bases between them. CDR3 in amino acids: CASSIARTNEKLFF. The DNA for the CDR3 is TGTGCCAGTAGTATCGCGAGGACTAATGAAAAACTGTTTTTT.

V gene TRBV5-1 combines with J gene TRBJ2-7; 7 bases map to TRBD2. Trimming cost V 4 bases and J 5 bases; bases outside gene matches: 9. CDR3 length: 14 residues. Germline CDR1 reads SGHRS; CDR2 reads YFSETQ. For the CDR3, the DNA is TGCGCCAGCAGCCCACGGGGAGGGGCAAACGAGCAGTACTTC. This translates into CASSPRGGANEQYF.

The rearrangement joins TRBV3-1 (or the pseudogene TRBV3-2) to TRBJ2-1; no clear D. Trimming left V 0 bases short and J 5 bases short, with 11 bases between. Germline CDR1 and CDR2: LGHDT and YNNKEL (reference sequence). The CDR3 has 15 amino acids. The CDR3 DNA sequence: TGTGCCAGCAGCCAAGAGGTCTCAGCGCACAATGAGCAGTTCTTC. Translated, it gives CASSQEVSAHNEQFF.

The V call is TRBV28, the J call TRBJ2-3, with 8 bases matching TRBD1. Germline CDR1 is MDHEN and CDR2 is SYDVKM. The CDR3 has 16 residues. The V and J ends lost 3 bases and 3 bases, in that order; junction bases with no gene match: 8. In nucleotides, the CDR3 is TGTGCCAGCAGTTTTTTCCAGGGGGCGGGAACAGATACGCAGTATTTT. The encoded protein is CASSFFQGAGTDTQYF.

This chain joins TRBV6-4 and TRBJ2-3; 8 bases map to TRBD1. The junction had 2 bases not matched to a gene; V was cut back by 4 bases and J by 2 bases. The germline CDR1 and CDR2 sequences are MRHNA and SNTAGT. This CDR3 contains 14 residues. CDR3 amino acids: CASSVTGDTDTQYF. The CDR3, as DNA: TGTGCCAGCAGTGTGACAGGGGACACAGATACGCAGTATTTT.

This chain joins TRBV20-1 and TRBJ1-5; D is uncertain. Germline CDR1 DFQATT, CDR2 SNEGSKA (reference sequence). The CDR3 is 13 amino acids. Trimming took off 3 bases at V and 3 bases at J, with 9 bases between the two ends. CDR3 residues: CSASRGVNQPQHF. The CDR3 DNA reads as TGCAGTGCTAGTCGTGGAGTCAATCAGCCCCAGCATTTT.

This sequence joins TRBV27 and TRBJ1-1; TRBD1 is a possible D gene (6 bases). Trimming stripped 1 base from V and 5 bases from J, with 23 bases between. The CDR3 spans 18 residues. Germline assignment: CDR1 MNHEY and CDR2 SMNVEV (reference sequence). CDR3 sequence reads: CASSLFAEGQRLGTEAFF. The CDR3 DNA reads as TGTGCCAGCAGTTTATTTGCAGAGGGACAACGATTGGGGACTGAAGCTTTCTTT.

The rearrangement links TRBV5-1 to TRBJ1-5; no reliable D call. Trimming took 4 bases from V and 7 from J, leaving 15 bases between them. The germline V gene encodes CDR1 SGHRS and CDR2 YFSETQ. CDR3 length: 14 residues. This CDR3 is CASSPDGGRQPQHF. CDR3 coding DNA: TGCGCCAGCAGCCCGGACGGCGGGAGACAGCCCCAGCATTTT. Complete variable domain (other parts from reference TRBV5-1 and TRBJ1-5): KAGVTQTPRYLIKTRGQQVTLSCSPISGHRSVSWYQQTPGQGLQFLFEYFSETQRNKGNFPGRFSGRQFSNSRSEMNVSTLELGDSALYLCASSPDGGRQPQHFGDGTRLSIL.

CDR3 bases: TGTGCCAGCAGTGACCTCTCTGGGGCCAACGTCCTGACTTTC. This encodes CASSDLSGANVLTF. The rearrangement joins TRBV6-1 to TRBJ2-6; no clear D gene. The CDR3 is made up of 14 amino acids. V lost 3 bases and J 0 bases, leaving 3 bases between the germline ends. CDR1 is MNHNS and CDR2 is SASEGT in the germline V gene.

V gene TRBV18 combines with J gene TRBJ2-7; no clear D gene. The germline CDR1 and CDR2 sequences are KGHSH and LQKENI. The CDR3 extends over 14 amino acids. Between the trimmed V and J ends, which lost 3 bases and 2 bases, there was a span of 11 bases. In DNA form, the CDR3 reads TGTGCCAGCTCACCGGCGGCCTCTACCTACGAGCAGTACTTC. Translated: CASSPAASTYEQYF.

This chain links TRBV7-8 with TRBJ2-3, with D perhaps matching TRBD2 (6 bases). V dropped 5 bases and J dropped 6 bases, with 21 bases sitting between them. The CDR3 has 16 amino acids. Germline assignment: CDR1 SGHVS and CDR2 FQNEAQ. CDR3 sequence reads: CASSPSVGGWIDTQYF. In nucleotides, the CDR3 is TGTGCCAGCAGCCCCAGTGTCGGGGGTTGGATTGATACGCAGTATTTT. Combining the CDR3 with reference TRBV7-8 and TRBJ2-3 gives the whole variable domain GAGVSQSPRYKVAKRGQDVALRCDPISGHVSLFWYQQALGQGPEFLTYFQNEAQLDKSGLPSDRFFAERPEGSVSTLKIQRTQQEDSAVYLCASSPSVGGWIDTQYFGPGTRLTVL.

The chain couples TRBV10-2 to TRBJ1-3, with 8 bases matching TRBD1. CDR3 length: 15 amino acids. Germline V lookup: CDR1 WSHSY, CDR2 SAAADI. V was pared by 6 bases and J by 4 bases, with 8 bases of the junction left unmatched. CDR3 sequence reads: CASRSTGAEGNTIYF. The CDR3 region has the DNA TGCGCCAGCAGATCGACAGGGGCGGAAGGAAACACCATATATTTT.

The chain employs TRBV20-1 and TRBJ2-1; the match to TRBD2 covers 7 bases. Unmatched junction bases numbered 9, after V lost 3 bases and J lost 7 bases. The germline V gene has CDR1 DFQATT and CDR2 SNEGSKA (reference sequence). The CDR3 is made up of 14 amino acids. In DNA, the CDR3 is TGCAGTGCTAGTGTCGGACTAGGTGGTAATGAGCAGTTCTTC. Its protein is CSASVGLGGNEQFF.

This sequence joins TRBV20-1 and TRBJ2-1, with 9 positions matching TRBD2. The CDR3 extends over 16 amino acids. The ends lost 3 bases at V and 4 bases at J; junction bases unmatched: 10. The V gene's germline CDR1 is DFQATT and CDR2 SNEGSKA (reference sequence). The CDR3 reads CSASVSGSRGYNEQFF. Written as DNA, the CDR3 is TGCAGTGCTAGTGTTAGCGGGAGCAGGGGTTACAATGAGCAGTTCTTC.

The genes are TRBV9 and TRBJ2-3, with a possible D match to TRBD2 (7 bases). Germline CDR1 is SGDLS and CDR2 is YYNGEE. V shed 1 base and J shed 4 bases, with 16 bases lying between them. The CDR3 is made up of 16 amino acids. The CDR3: CASSVTGGGGADTQYF. The CDR3 DNA reads TGTGCCAGCAGCGTAACTGGCGGAGGGGGGGCAGATACGCAGTATTTT.

About this clone: The sample holds other DNA sequences that translate to the same CDR3. The V gene is TRBV3-1 (or the pseudogene TRBV3-2), the J gene TRBJ2-1; TRBD2 aligns across 14 bases. The CDR3 length is 14 residues. The trim removed 3 bases at V and 9 bases at J, leaving 1 base unmatched. Germline CDR1 reads LGHDT; CDR2 reads YNNKEL (reference sequence). CDR3 in DNA: TGTGCCAGCAGCCATGGGACTAGCGGGAGTGAGCAGTTCTTC. This codes for CASSHGTSGSEQFF.

The rearrangement uses TRBV6-5 and TRBJ1-5; tentatively, D is TRBD1 (6 bases). The CDR3 totals 14 residues. Trimming took off 6 bases at V and 2 bases at J, with 11 bases between the two ends. The germline CDR1 and CDR2 sequences are MNHEY and SVGAGI. The chain's CDR3 is CASSRKGGNQPQHF. The DNA for the CDR3 is TGTGCCAGCAGCCGAAAGGGGGGCAATCAGCCCCAGCATTTT.

The rearrangement links TRBV6-2 or TRBV6-3 to TRBJ2-1; no clear D gene. The CDR3 spans 12 residues. Germline V gene data show CDR1 as MNHEY and CDR2 as SVGEGT. Trimming removed 2 bases from V and 10 bases from J, with 9 bases in between. The CDR3, as DNA: TGTGCCAGCAGTTACAAAGTGGGCGAGCAGTTCTTC. Its translation is CASSYKVGEQFF.

This rearrangement joins TRBV6-1 to TRBJ2-3; 8 nucleotides agree with TRBD2. The J segment lost 8 bases and the V segment lost 3 bases, leaving 7 bases of the junction unmatched. This CDR3 spans 14 amino acids. Per the germline V gene, CDR1 is MNHNS and CDR2 is SASEGT. As DNA, the CDR3 is TGTGCCAGCAGTGACGGGGGGGGCTCCGGTACGCAGTATTTT. Encoded protein: CASSDGGGSGTQYF.

This chain uses TRBV7-3 with TRBJ2-1, with D possibly matching TRBD2 (5 bases). CDR3 size: 14 residues. Looked up from germline, CDR1 is SGHTA and CDR2 is FQGTGA. V was clipped by 3 bases and J by 10 bases, with 16 bases between them. The CDR3 nucleotides read TGTGCCAGCAGCTTGTCCACTCGGGATGGCGAGCAGTTCTTC. Protein sequence: CASSLSTRDGEQFF.